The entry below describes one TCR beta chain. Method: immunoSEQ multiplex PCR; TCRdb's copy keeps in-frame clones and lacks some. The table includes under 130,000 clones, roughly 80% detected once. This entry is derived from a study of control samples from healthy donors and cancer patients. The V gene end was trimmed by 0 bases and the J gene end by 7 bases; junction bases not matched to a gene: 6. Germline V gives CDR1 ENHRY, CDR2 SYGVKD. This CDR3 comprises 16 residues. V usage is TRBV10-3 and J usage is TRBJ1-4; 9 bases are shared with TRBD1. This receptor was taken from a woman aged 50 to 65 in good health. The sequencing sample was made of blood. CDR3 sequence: CAISESTGGAGEKLFF. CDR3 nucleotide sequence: TGTGCCATCAGTGAGTCTACAGGGGGCGCCGGTGAAAAACTGTTTTTT.